This passage covers 27 T cell receptor beta chains from one sample sequenced in a study of T cell responses to AZD1222 COVID-19 vaccine. Produced via immunoSEQ multiplex PCR; TCRdb's table is partial and in-frame only. The table includes around 110,000 clones, about 89% detected once. The sample here was peripheral blood, taken 28 days after the second AZD1222 dose. These receptors all come from an adult who received the AZD1222 COVID-19 vaccine.

The V call is TRBV20-1, the J call TRBJ2-7; D may be TRBD2 (6 bases). This CDR3 has 11 amino acids. CDR1 DFQATT and CDR2 SNEGSKA come from the germline V gene (reference sequence). Trimming took off 0 bases at V and 7 bases at J, with 7 bases between the two ends. CDR3: CSARDAGEQYF. CDR3 nucleotide sequence: TGCAGTGCTAGAGATGCGGGGGAGCAGTACTTC.

The gene calls are TRBV30 and TRBJ1-2, with no clear D. The CDR3 is 13 residues long. Trimming removed 0 bases from V and 6 bases from J, with 11 bases in between. The germline V gene has CDR1 GTSNPN and CDR2 SVGIG (reference sequence). CDR3 DNA: TGTGCCTGGAGTGTAATCTCCACCCATGGCTACACCTTC. It specifies CAWSVISTHGYTF.

The rearrangement uses TRBV18 and TRBJ2-7; D gene uncertain. Germline lookup yields CDR1 KGHSH and CDR2 LQKENI. This CDR3 region has 14 residues. V lost 2 bases, J lost 5 bases, and 13 bases lay in between. CDR3 sequence reads: CASSPYESWNEQYF. CDR3 nucleotides: TGTGCCAGCTCACCATACGAGAGTTGGAACGAGCAGTACTTC.

V and J are TRBV5-6 and TRBJ1-1; the D gene is possibly TRBD1 (5 bases). Germline assignment: CDR1 SGHDT and CDR2 YYEEEE. This CDR3 comprises 15 residues. The V gene lost 2 bases and the J gene lost 5 bases, with 16 bases spanning the gap. For the CDR3, the DNA is TGTGCCAGCAGCTTACCGGGGCAATTTTGGACTGAAGCTTTCTTT. As protein: CASSLPGQFWTEAFF.

This clone was seen only a few times. The chain employs TRBV7-2 and TRBJ1-6, with TRBD1 matching 10 bases. The CDR3 has 15 amino acids. V trimming: 1 base; J trimming: 11 bases; junction bases outside the gene matches: 5. Germline CDR1 and CDR2: SGHTA and FQGNSA. The CDR3 nucleotides are TGTGCCAGCAGCTTAGTGGGACAGGGGTATCCACCCCTCCACTTT. Translation: CASSLVGQGYPPLHF.

The chain couples TRBV19 to TRBJ2-7; D uncertain. Trimming pared 3 bases from V and 0 bases from J, leaving 21 bases between. Germline V CDR1 and CDR2: LNHDA, SQIVND (reference sequence). The CDR3 is made up of 18 amino acids. The CDR3 DNA reads TGTGCCAGTAGTATTAAGGCCGCTACTAAAGCGTACTCCTACGAGCAGTACTTC. Amino acid sequence: CASSIKAATKAYSYEQYF.

This chain connects TRBV14 to TRBJ1-1; a possible D gene is TRBD1 (6 bases). Germline CDR1 reads SGHDN; CDR2 reads FVKESK. The CDR3 runs 15 residues. V lost 3 bases and J lost 4, with 15 bases in between. The CDR3 region is CASSQFQGRGTEAFF. DNA for the CDR3: TGTGCCAGCAGCCAGTTCCAGGGGCGGGGCACTGAAGCTTTCTTT.

The chain recombines TRBV3-1 (or the pseudogene TRBV3-2) with TRBJ2-7; TRBD1 matches 7 bases. Germline V gene lookup returns CDR1 LGHDT and CDR2 YNNKEL (reference sequence). The CDR3 sequence is 11 residues long. V lost 3 bases and J lost 11; bases outside the gene matches: 4. The CDR3 bases are TGTGCCAGCAGCCACCTGACAGGGAAGTACTTC. As protein: CASSHLTGKYF.

The CDR3 DNA sequence: TGTGCCAGCAGTTACCTCGGACAGGGTAATTCACCCCTCCACTTT. As protein: CASSYLGQGNSPLHF. V is TRBV6-2 or TRBV6-3 and J is TRBJ1-6, with 8 bases matching TRBD1. The CDR3 runs to 15 residues. The V gene's germline CDR1 is MNHEY and CDR2 SVGEGT. V dropped 2 bases and J dropped 6; count of bases not matched to a gene: 3.

The chain recombines TRBV7-9 with TRBJ2-7, with a tentative D call TRBD2 (7 bases). CDR1 and CDR2 from the germline V gene are SEHNR and FQNEAQ (reference sequence). The V gene lost 5 bases and the J gene lost 0 bases, with 17 bases spanning the gap. The CDR3 totals 16 residues. CDR3 bases: TGTGCCAGCAGCCCTGGAGGGGGGGCTCCCTCCTACGAGCAGTACTTC. This encodes CASSPGGGAPSYEQYF.

This chain links TRBV6-1 with TRBJ2-2, with TRBD1 matching over 7 bases. J lost 6 bases, V lost 4 bases, and 11 bases had no gene match. The germline V gene has CDR1 MNHNS and CDR2 SASEGT. The CDR3 loop spans 16 amino acids. CDR3 nucleotide sequence: TGTGCCAGCAGTGTCGGGACAGCTTCTATCTCCGGGGAGCTGTTTTTT. Translated, it gives CASSVGTASISGELFF.

The rearrangement joins TRBV3-1 (or the pseudogene TRBV3-2) to TRBJ2-7; D is undetermined. The CDR3 loop spans 14 amino acids. V lost 0 bases and J lost 2, with 8 bases in between. CDR1 is LGHDT and CDR2 is YNNKEL in the germline V gene (reference sequence). CDR3 DNA: TGTGCCAGCAGCCAAGATAACCGAGCCTACGAGCAGTACTTC. As protein: CASSQDNRAYEQYF.

The chain has TRBV2 and TRBJ1-1; 7 bases agree with TRBD1. This CDR3 is built from 14 residues. V lost 5 bases to trimming and J lost 5 bases; unmatched junction nucleotides: 8. Germline CDR1 reads SNHLY; CDR2 reads FYNNEI. The CDR3 is CASSKSGGKTEAFF. CDR3 DNA sequence: TGTGCCAGCAGTAAATCAGGGGGAAAGACTGAAGCTTTCTTT.

J is TRBJ1-6 and V is TRBV25-1; D not resolved. V lost 2 bases, J lost 0 bases, and 5 bases lay in between. Germline V gives CDR1 MGHDK, CDR2 SYGVNS. The CDR3 consists of 15 residues. CDR3 amino acids: CASSEGSSYNSPLHF. CDR3 nucleotide sequence: TGTGCCAGCAGTGAAGGGAGCTCCTATAATTCACCCCTCCACTTT.

This chain joins TRBV28 and TRBJ1-6, with a weak D call TRBD1 (6 bases). CDR3 size: 12 residues. Germline assignment: CDR1 MDHEN and CDR2 SYDVKM. Trimming shortened V by 6 bases and J by 9 bases, and 9 bases separated the two germline ends. The CDR3 DNA sequence: TGTGCCAGCAGCGGGGGCGGTTCACCCCTCCACTTT. Translated, it gives CASSGGGSPLHF.

This clone was detected only once. The chain links TRBV6-5 to TRBJ2-7; D could derive from TRBD1 or TRBD2 (6 bases each). Germline V gene lookup returns CDR1 MNHEY and CDR2 SVGAGI. Trimming took off 7 bases at V and 7 bases at J, with 20 bases between the two ends. The CDR3 totals 14 residues. CDR3 nucleotides: TGTGCCAGCACCCTCGGGGGCTCCCTGGGAGAGCAGTACTTC. Its protein is CASTLGGSLGEQYF.

The chain employs TRBV11-2 and TRBJ1-2; 7 bases match TRBD1. J lost 4 bases, V lost 4 bases, and 6 bases had no gene match. CDR1 and CDR2 from the germline V gene are SGHAT and FQNNGV. The CDR3 has 14 residues. In nucleotides, the CDR3 is TGTGCCAGCAGCTGGGACAGTTCCTCCTATGGCTACACCTTC. It codes for CASSWDSSSYGYTF.

The chain is built from TRBV7-8 and TRBJ1-1; D remains unclear. This CDR3 region has 14 residues. CDR1 is SGHVS, CDR2 FQNEAQ, per germline. Trimming cost V 1 base and J 3 bases, with 9 bases left between them. CDR3 sequence: CASSLGASDTEAFF. CDR3 DNA sequence: TGTGCCAGCAGCTTAGGGGCCTCGGACACTGAAGCTTTCTTT.

The V gene is TRBV19, the J gene TRBJ1-2; 8 nucleotides align to TRBD1. The CDR3 spans 13 residues. Germline lookup yields CDR1 LNHDA and CDR2 SQIVND (reference sequence). V was pared by 8 bases and J by 4 bases, with 6 bases of the junction left unmatched. This CDR3 reads CASWGQDLYGYTF. The CDR3 nucleotides are TGTGCCAGTTGGGGACAGGATCTCTATGGCTACACCTTC. Full variable domain (remainder filled in from reference TRBV19 and TRBJ1-2): DGGITQSPKYLFRKEGQNVTLSCEQNLNHDAMYWYRQDPGQGLRLIYYSQIVNDFQKGDIAEGYSVSREKKESFPLTVTSAQKNPTAFYLCASWGQDLYGYTFGSGTRLTVV.

The chain combines TRBV7-2 with TRBJ1-3; 7 bases align to TRBD1. V gave up 2 bases and J gave up 0 bases; unmatched junction bases: 4. The CDR3 is 16 amino acids. Germline values: CDR1 SGHTA, CDR2 FQGNSA. In DNA, the CDR3 is TGTGCCAGCAGCTTATTCCGGACAGGCTCTGGAAACACCATATATTTT. Translated, it gives CASSLFRTGSGNTIYF.

The genes are TRBV7-9 and TRBJ1-2, with 7 bases that match TRBD1. CDR1 is SEHNR, CDR2 FQNEAQ, per germline (reference sequence). The CDR3 extends over 12 amino acids. Unmatched junction bases numbered 2, after V lost 4 bases and J lost 6 bases. The CDR3 spells CASSSQGDGYTF. The CDR3 region has the DNA TGTGCCAGCAGCTCCCAGGGGGATGGCTACACCTTC. The variable domain in full, completed from reference TRBV7-9 and TRBJ1-2, reads DTGVSQNPRHKITKRGQNVTFRCDPISEHNRLYWYRQTLGQGPEFLTYFQNEAQLEKSRLLSDRFSAERPKGSFSTLEIQRTEQGDSAMYLCASSSQGDGYTFGSGTRLTVV.

Within the sample, this clone is medium-sized. The chain uses TRBV28 and TRBJ2-7; tentatively, D is TRBD1 (6 bases). CDR1 and CDR2 (germline): MDHEN, SYDVKM. This CDR3 is 10 amino acids long. Trimming removed 11 bases from V and 3 bases from J, with 8 bases in between. The CDR3 sequence: CAAGDYEQYF. The DNA for the CDR3 is TGTGCCGCAGGGGACTACGAGCAGTACTTC.

J is TRBJ2-7 and V is TRBV7-9; 10 positions match TRBD2. V gave up 5 bases and J gave up 2 bases; unmatched junction bases: 9. The CDR3 length is 16 residues. Germline CDR1 reads SEHNR; CDR2 reads FQNEAQ (reference sequence). CDR3 bases: TGTGCCAGCAGCGCCCCGGGACTAGCGATTGCCTACGAGCAGTACTTC. Translating gives CASSAPGLAIAYEQYF.

The chain carries TRBV7-9 and TRBJ1-5, with D possibly being TRBD1 (6 bases). Germline values: CDR1 SEHNR, CDR2 FQNEAQ (reference sequence). The CDR3 consists of 18 residues. V dropped 5 bases and J dropped 0 bases, with 20 bases sitting between them. The CDR3 spells CASSAGEGVPYSNQPQHF. As DNA, the CDR3 is TGTGCCAGCAGCGCGGGGGAGGGGGTCCCTTATAGCAATCAGCCCCAGCATTTT. Full variable domain (remainder filled in from reference TRBV7-9 and TRBJ1-5): DTGVSQNPRHKITKRGQNVTFRCDPISEHNRLYWYRQTLGQGPEFLTYFQNEAQLEKSRLLSDRFSAERPKGSFSTLEIQRTEQGDSAMYLCASSAGEGVPYSNQPQHFGDGTRLSIL.

The V and J genes are TRBV6-1 and TRBJ1-4, with 8 positions matching TRBD1. V was clipped by 0 bases and J by 7 bases; unmatched bases: 4. This CDR3 has 15 residues. Germline CDR1 reads MNHNS; CDR2 reads SASEGT. The CDR3 sequence: CASSEARTGGEKLFF. The CDR3 region has the DNA TGTGCCAGCAGTGAAGCGCGCACAGGGGGTGAAAAACTGTTTTTT.

This chain uses TRBV5-1 with TRBJ1-2; the D is unclear. Germline values: CDR1 SGHRS, CDR2 YFSETQ. V lost 3 bases and J lost 4, with 10 bases in between. This CDR3 region has 13 residues. CDR3 sequence: CASSSGGSYGYTF. Written as DNA, the CDR3 is TGCGCCAGCAGCTCCGGTGGTAGCTATGGCTACACCTTC.

This clone was counted a few times. V and J are TRBV15 and TRBJ2-7; 7 bases are a match to TRBD2. The CDR3 is 17 residues long. J gave up 3 bases and V 0 bases, and 11 bases lay outside the gene matches. Germline V lookup: CDR1 LNHNV, CDR2 YYDKDF (reference sequence). In DNA form, the CDR3 reads TGTGCCACCAGCAGAGATCTCGGGTTGCCGGGGGGCTACGAGCAGTACTTC. This codes for CATSRDLGLPGGYEQYF.